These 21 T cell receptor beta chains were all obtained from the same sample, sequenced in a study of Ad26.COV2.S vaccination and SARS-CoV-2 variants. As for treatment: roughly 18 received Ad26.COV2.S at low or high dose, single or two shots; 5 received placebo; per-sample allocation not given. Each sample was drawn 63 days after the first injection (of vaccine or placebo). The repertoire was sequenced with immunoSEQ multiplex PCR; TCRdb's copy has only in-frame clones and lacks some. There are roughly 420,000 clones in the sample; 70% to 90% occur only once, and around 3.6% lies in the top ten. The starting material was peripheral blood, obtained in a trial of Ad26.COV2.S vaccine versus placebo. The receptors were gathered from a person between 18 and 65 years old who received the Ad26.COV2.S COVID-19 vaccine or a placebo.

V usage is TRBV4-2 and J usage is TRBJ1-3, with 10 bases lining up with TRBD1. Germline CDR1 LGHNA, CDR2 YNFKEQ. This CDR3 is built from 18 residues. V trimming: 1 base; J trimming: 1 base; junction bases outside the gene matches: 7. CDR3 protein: CASSQGEDRGESGNTIYF. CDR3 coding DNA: TGTGCCAGCAGCCAAGGGGAGGACAGGGGGGAGTCTGGAAACACCATATATTTT.

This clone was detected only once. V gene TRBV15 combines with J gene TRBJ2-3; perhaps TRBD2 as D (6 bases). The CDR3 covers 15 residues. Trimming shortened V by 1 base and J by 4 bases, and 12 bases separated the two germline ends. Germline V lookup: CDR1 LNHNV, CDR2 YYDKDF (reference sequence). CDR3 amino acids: CATSRGRAIADTQYF. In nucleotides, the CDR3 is TGTGCCACCAGCAGAGGGAGGGCGATAGCAGATACGCAGTATTTT. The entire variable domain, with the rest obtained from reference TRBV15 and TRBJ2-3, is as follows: DAMVIQNPRYQVTQFGKPVTLSCSQTLNHNVMYWYQQKSSQAPKLLFHYYDKDFNNEADTPDNFQSRRPNTSFCFLDIRSPGLGDTAMYLCATSRGRAIADTQYFGPGTRLTVL.

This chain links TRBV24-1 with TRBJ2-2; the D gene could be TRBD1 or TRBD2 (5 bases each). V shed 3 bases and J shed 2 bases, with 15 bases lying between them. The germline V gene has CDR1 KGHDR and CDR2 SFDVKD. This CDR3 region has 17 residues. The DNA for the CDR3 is TGTGCCACCAGTGATCCCCGGGACCCAACTAACACCGGGGAGCTGTTTTTT. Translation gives CATSDPRDPTNTGELFF.

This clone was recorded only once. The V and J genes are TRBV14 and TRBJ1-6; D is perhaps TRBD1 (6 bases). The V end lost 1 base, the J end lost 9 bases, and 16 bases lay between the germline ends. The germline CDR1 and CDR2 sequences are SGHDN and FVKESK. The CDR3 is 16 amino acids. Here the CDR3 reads CASSQGSGGLGSPLHF. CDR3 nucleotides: TGTGCCAGCAGCCAAGGGTCTGGGGGGCTAGGTTCACCCCTCCACTTT.

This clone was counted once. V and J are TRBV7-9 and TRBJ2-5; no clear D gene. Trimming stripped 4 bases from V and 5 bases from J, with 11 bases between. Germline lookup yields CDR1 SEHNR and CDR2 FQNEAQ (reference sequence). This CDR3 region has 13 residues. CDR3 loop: CASSSIDWETQYF. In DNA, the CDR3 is TGTGCCAGCAGCTCCATCGATTGGGAGACCCAGTACTTC.

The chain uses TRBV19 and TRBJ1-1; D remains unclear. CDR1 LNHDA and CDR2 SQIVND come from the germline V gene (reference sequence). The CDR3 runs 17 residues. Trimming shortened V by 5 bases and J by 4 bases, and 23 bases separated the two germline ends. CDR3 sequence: CASSPYSSEYLGTEAFF. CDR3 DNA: TGTGCCAGTAGTCCCTACTCCTCCGAATACCTGGGCACTGAAGCTTTCTTT. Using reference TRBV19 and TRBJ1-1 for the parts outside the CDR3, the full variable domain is DGGITQSPKYLFRKEGQNVTLSCEQNLNHDAMYWYRQDPGQGLRLIYYSQIVNDFQKGDIAEGYSVSREKKESFPLTVTSAQKNPTAFYLCASSPYSSEYLGTEAFFGQGTRLTVV.

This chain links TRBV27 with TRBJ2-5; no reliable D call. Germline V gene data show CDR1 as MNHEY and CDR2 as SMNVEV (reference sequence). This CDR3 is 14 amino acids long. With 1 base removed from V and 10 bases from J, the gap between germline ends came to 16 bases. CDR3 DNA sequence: TGTGCCAGCAGTTTATTCCCCTCCACTGAGGACCAGTACTTC. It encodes CASSLFPSTEDQYF.

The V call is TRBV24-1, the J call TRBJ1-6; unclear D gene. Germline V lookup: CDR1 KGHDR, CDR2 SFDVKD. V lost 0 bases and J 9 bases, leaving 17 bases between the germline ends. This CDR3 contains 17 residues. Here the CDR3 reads CATSDLTNEGRVSPLHF. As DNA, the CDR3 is TGTGCCACCAGTGATTTGACCAACGAGGGTAGGGTTTCACCCCTCCACTTT.

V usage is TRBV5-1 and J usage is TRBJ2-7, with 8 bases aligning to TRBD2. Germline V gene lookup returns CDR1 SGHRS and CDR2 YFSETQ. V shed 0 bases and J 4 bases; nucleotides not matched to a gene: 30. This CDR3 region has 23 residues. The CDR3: CASSLVGDLGPVTVGGGYYEQYF. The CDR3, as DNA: TGCGCCAGCAGCTTGGTTGGGGATTTGGGACCCGTCACCGTCGGCGGGGGGTATTACGAGCAGTACTTC.

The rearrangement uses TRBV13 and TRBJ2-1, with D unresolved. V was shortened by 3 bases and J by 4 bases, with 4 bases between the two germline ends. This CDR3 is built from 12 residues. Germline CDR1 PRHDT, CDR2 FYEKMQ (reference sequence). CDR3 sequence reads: CASSLQYNEQFF. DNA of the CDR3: TGTGCCAGCAGCTTGCAGTACAATGAGCAGTTCTTC.

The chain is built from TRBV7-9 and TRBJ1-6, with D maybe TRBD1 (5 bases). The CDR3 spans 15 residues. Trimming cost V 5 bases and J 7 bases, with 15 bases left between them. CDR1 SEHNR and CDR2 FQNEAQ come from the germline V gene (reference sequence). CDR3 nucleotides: TGTGCCAGCAGCGGGACCGGGACGGGGAATTCACCCCTCCACTTT. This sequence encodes CASSGTGTGNSPLHF.

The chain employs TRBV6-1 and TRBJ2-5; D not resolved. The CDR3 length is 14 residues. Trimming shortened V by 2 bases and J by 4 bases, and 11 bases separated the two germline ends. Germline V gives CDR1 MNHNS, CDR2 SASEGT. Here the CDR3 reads CASSERPHGETQYF. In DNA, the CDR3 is TGTGCCAGCAGTGAAAGGCCCCATGGAGAGACCCAGTACTTC.

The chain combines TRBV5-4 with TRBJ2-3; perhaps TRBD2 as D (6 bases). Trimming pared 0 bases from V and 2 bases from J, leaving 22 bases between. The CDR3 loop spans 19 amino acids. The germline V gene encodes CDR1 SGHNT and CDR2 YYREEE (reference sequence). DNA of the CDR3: TGTGCCAGCAGCTTGGTGGACGTTTGGGGCGGGGAGAACACAGATACGCAGTATTTT. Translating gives CASSLVDVWGGENTDTQYF.

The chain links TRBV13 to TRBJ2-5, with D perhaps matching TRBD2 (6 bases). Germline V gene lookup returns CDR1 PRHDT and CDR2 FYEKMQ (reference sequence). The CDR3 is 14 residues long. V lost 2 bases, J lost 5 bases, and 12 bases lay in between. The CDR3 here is CASSLMGRGETQYF. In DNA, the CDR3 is TGTGCCAGCAGCTTAATGGGCCGGGGGGAGACCCAGTACTTC.

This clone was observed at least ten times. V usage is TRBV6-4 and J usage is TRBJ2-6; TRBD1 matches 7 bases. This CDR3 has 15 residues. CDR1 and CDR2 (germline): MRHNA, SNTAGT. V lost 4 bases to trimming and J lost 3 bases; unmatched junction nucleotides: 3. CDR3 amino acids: CASSGQGDGANVLTF. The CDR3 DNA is TGTGCCAGCAGTGGTCAGGGGGATGGGGCCAACGTCCTGACTTTC.

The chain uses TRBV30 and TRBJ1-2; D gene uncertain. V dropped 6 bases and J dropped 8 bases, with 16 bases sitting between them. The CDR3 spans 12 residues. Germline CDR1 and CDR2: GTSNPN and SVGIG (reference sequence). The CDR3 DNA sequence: TGTGCCTGCCAAGAGATTATTGGAGGCTACACCTTC. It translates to CACQEIIGGYTF.

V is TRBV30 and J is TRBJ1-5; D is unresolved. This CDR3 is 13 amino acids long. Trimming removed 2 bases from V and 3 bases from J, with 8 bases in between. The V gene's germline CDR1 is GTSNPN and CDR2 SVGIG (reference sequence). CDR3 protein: CAWSIGDNQPQHF. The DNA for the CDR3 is TGTGCCTGGAGTATAGGCGACAATCAGCCCCAGCATTTT.

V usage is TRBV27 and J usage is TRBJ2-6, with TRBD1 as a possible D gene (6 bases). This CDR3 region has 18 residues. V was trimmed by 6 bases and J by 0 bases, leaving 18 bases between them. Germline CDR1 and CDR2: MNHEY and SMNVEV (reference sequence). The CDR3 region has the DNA TGTGCCAGCAGCCGCTCCTCGGGACATTTCTCTGGGGCCAACGTCCTGACTTTC. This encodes CASSRSSGHFSGANVLTF.

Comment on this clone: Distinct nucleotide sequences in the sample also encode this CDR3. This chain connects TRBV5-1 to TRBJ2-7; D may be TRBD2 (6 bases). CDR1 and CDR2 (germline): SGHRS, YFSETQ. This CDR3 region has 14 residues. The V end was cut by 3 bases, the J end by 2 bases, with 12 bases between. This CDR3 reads CASSSGTGAYEQYF. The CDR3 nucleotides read TGCGCCAGCAGCTCGGGGACGGGAGCCTACGAGCAGTACTTC.

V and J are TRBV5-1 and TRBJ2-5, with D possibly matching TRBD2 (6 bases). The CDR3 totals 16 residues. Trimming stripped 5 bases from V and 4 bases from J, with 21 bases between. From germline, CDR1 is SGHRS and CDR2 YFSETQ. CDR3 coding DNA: TGCGCCAGCAGTACGGAACCGGCGGGAATAAGAGAGACCCAGTACTTC. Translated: CASSTEPAGIRETQYF.

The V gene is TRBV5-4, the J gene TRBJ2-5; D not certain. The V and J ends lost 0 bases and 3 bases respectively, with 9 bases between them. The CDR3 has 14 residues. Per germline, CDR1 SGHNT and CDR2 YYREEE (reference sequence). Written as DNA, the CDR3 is TGTGCCAGCAGCTTGGAGGTGCGGAAAGAGACCCAGTACTTC. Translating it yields CASSLEVRKETQYF.